The 25 T cell receptor beta chains listed next were all sequenced from one sample in a study of blood T cells in healthy people across ages. Primers used in a second PCR of about 7 to 12 cycles were a sample-barcoded 5' primer and a J-beta primer mix. TCRdb analysed the 5' RACE reads with MiXCR anew, one entry per CDR3 protein. This repertoire shows hundreds of thousands of distinct CDR3 sequences, 45% to 70% found once; its top ten account for around 25%. The sequencing input was blood. The receptors come from a man aged 35-49 years in good health.

This clonotype showed up just a few times. The genes are TRBV14 and TRBJ1-1; 7 nucleotides align to TRBD1. The germline V gene has CDR1 SGHDN and CDR2 FVKESK. Trimming at V came to 6 bases and at J to 1 base, leaving 11 bases not matched to a gene. CDR3 size: 16 residues. CDR3 nucleotide sequence: TGTGCCAGCAGGCCAACCTGGACAGGAGCGAACACTGAAGCTTTCTTT. It translates to CASRPTWTGANTEAFF. The whole variable domain, filled in from reference TRBV14 and TRBJ1-1, reads EAGVTQFPSHSVIEKGQTVTLRCDPISGHDNLYWYRRVMGKEIKFLLHFVKESKQDESGMPNNRFLAERTGGTYSTLKVQPAELEDSGVYFCASRPTWTGANTEAFFGQGTRLTVV.

The sample holds a few counts of this clonotype. V usage is TRBV5-1 and J usage is TRBJ2-7, with D perhaps assigned TRBD1 or TRBD2 (5 bases each). Trimming left V 3 bases short and J 6 bases short, with 16 bases between. Per the germline V gene, CDR1 is SGHRS and CDR2 is YFSETQ. CDR3 size: 14 residues. The CDR3 sequence is CASSSQGVYGEQYF. CDR3 nucleotide sequence: TGCGCCAGCAGCTCGCAGGGAGTGTACGGCGAGCAGTACTTC.

CDR3 in DNA: TGTGCCAGCAGTCGCGGAGGTAGAGATAGCAATCAGCCCCAGCATTTT. Protein product: CASSRGGRDSNQPQHF. The chain carries TRBV28 and TRBJ1-5; D gene unclear. Germline V gene sequence: CDR1 MDHEN, CDR2 SYDVKM. The CDR3 is 16 residues long. The V end was cut by 5 bases, the J end by 0 bases, with 14 bases between.

V gene TRBV10-3 combines with J gene TRBJ2-2; 7 bases are a match to TRBD1. The CDR3 is 14 residues long. Germline V gene sequence: CDR1 ENHRY, CDR2 SYGVKD. Germline trimming cut 6 bases from V and 4 bases from J; bases unmatched to any gene: 5. CDR3 sequence: CAISEQGTTGELFF. DNA for the CDR3: TGTGCCATCAGCGAACAGGGGACCACCGGGGAGCTGTTTTTT.

The V gene is TRBV20-1, the J gene TRBJ2-5; a weak D match, TRBD2 (5 bases). Germline-derived CDR1 and CDR2 are DFQATT and SNEGSKA (reference sequence). V lost 5 bases to trimming and J lost 2 bases, with 15 bases between them. The CDR3 extends over 14 amino acids. The CDR3 spells CSARLAVGQETQYF. CDR3 in DNA: TGCAGTGCTCGCCTAGCCGTCGGGCAAGAGACCCAGTACTTC.

The chain employs TRBV7-9 and TRBJ2-7; D perhaps matches TRBD1 (6 bases). CDR1 and CDR2 from the germline V gene are SEHNR and FQNEAQ (reference sequence). The ends were cut back, 4 bases at V and 2 bases at J, with 15 bases in the middle. The CDR3 has 15 residues. The CDR3 loop is CASSSKAGTTYEQYF. In DNA, the CDR3 is TGTGCCAGCAGCTCGAAGGCCGGGACAACCTACGAGCAGTACTTC.

This chain uses TRBV29-1 with TRBJ2-3, with D perhaps TRBD1 (5 bases). The V and J ends lost 6 bases and 1 base respectively, with 20 bases between them. The germline CDR1 and CDR2 sequences are SQVTM and ANQGSEA. The CDR3 has 16 residues. The CDR3 protein is CSVIQADNQGTDTQYF. In nucleotides, the CDR3 is TGCAGCGTCATACAGGCGGACAATCAAGGCACAGATACGCAGTATTTT.

The chain is built from TRBV15 and TRBJ2-3, with D tentatively TRBD1 or TRBD2 (5 bases each). The CDR3 runs 13 residues. Germline V gives CDR1 LNHNV, CDR2 YYDKDF (reference sequence). V lost 5 bases, J lost 6 bases, and 12 bases lay in between. The CDR3 DNA is TGTGCCACCAGCCTAGGGACCCCGGATACGCAGTATTTT. Protein sequence: CATSLGTPDTQYF.

For this clonotype: A clone one base away is much larger, so this may be a read error. V usage is TRBV5-1 and J usage is TRBJ1-2; D remains ambiguous. From germline, CDR1 is SGHRS and CDR2 YFSETQ. V was clipped by 3 bases and J by 7 bases, with 16 bases between them. The length of the CDR3 is 14 residues. The CDR3, as DNA: TGCGCCAGCAGCTATCAAGGTACTTCGACTGGCTACACCTTC. Translation gives CASSYQGTSTGYTF.

The rearrangement joins TRBV5-6 to TRBJ2-5; D not resolved. The CDR3 is made up of 14 amino acids. CDR1 SGHDT and CDR2 YYEEEE come from the germline V gene. Trimming pared 2 bases from V and 1 base from J, leaving 9 bases between. CDR3 protein: CASSFLPVQETQYF. Here the CDR3 DNA reads TGTGCCAGCAGCTTTTTACCGGTCCAAGAGACCCAGTACTTC.

The chain is built from TRBV4-2 and TRBJ2-5, with 7 positions matching TRBD2. CDR1 and CDR2 (germline): LGHNA, YNFKEQ. The ends lost 4 bases at V and 4 bases at J; junction bases unmatched: 9. CDR3 size: 15 residues. The CDR3 loop is CASSRNLGEGETQYF. As DNA, the CDR3 is TGTGCCAGCAGCCGTAATCTGGGGGAGGGAGAGACCCAGTACTTC.

The chain employs TRBV29-1 and TRBJ2-2; 13 nucleotides line up with TRBD2. The germline CDR1 and CDR2 sequences are SQVTM and ANQGSEA. The CDR3 is 15 amino acids. V lost 6 bases and J lost 7; bases outside the gene matches: 8. The CDR3 reads CSVSGTSGVVGELFF. CDR3 nucleotide sequence: TGCAGCGTCTCCGGGACTAGCGGGGTGGTCGGGGAGCTGTTTTTT.

J is TRBJ2-2 and V is TRBV3-1, with D perhaps being TRBD1 or TRBD2 (5 bases each). Germline V lookup: CDR1 LGHDT, CDR2 YNNKEL (reference sequence). This CDR3 is built from 16 residues. With 4 bases removed from V and 4 bases from J, the gap between germline ends came to 16 bases. Here the CDR3 reads CASSRGGVSGTGELFF. The CDR3 DNA reads TGTGCCAGCAGCCGTGGGGGAGTCTCGGGCACCGGGGAGCTGTTTTTT.

The J gene is TRBJ1-1, the V gene TRBV7-2, with D maybe TRBD1 (5 bases). The CDR3 extends over 15 amino acids. V shed 5 bases and J shed 4 bases, with 17 bases lying between them. The germline gives CDR1 SGHTA, CDR2 FQGNSA. CDR3 coding DNA: TGTGCCAGCAGCCCTGTTAGGGGATGGGGCACTGAAGCTTTCTTT. It codes for CASSPVRGWGTEAFF.

This chain uses TRBV14 with TRBJ1-2; tentative D call: TRBD1 (6 bases). CDR1 is SGHDN and CDR2 is FVKESK in the germline V gene. CDR3 size: 15 residues. The V gene lost 2 bases and the J gene lost 6 bases, with 16 bases spanning the gap. CDR3 residues: CASSQQTGWGHGYTF. The CDR3 DNA is TGTGCCAGCAGCCAACAGACAGGATGGGGTCATGGCTACACCTTC.

The CDR3 bases are TGTGCCAGCAGCTTGGCGACGGCTAACACTGAAGCTTTCTTT. This gives the protein CASSLATANTEAFF. The chain links TRBV7-9 to TRBJ1-1; no clear D gene. Between the trimmed V and J ends, which lost 3 bases and 2 bases, there was a span of 10 bases. The V gene's germline CDR1 is SEHNR and CDR2 FQNEAQ (reference sequence). The CDR3 contains 14 residues.

The chain employs TRBV9 and TRBJ2-7; D is tentatively TRBD1 or TRBD2 (6 bases each). The CDR3 consists of 14 residues. The V gene lost 3 bases and the J gene lost 3 bases, with 13 bases spanning the gap. Germline V gene lookup returns CDR1 SGDLS and CDR2 YYNGEE. The CDR3 spells CASSEGEVNYEQYF. The CDR3 DNA reads TGTGCCAGCAGCGAGGGGGAGGTGAACTACGAGCAGTACTTC. The full variable domain, with the rest looked up from reference TRBV9 and TRBJ2-7, is DSGVTQTPKHLITATGQRVTLRCSPRSGDLSVYWYQQSLDQGLQFLIQYYNGEERAKGNILERFSAQQFPDLHSELNLSSLELGDSALYFCASSEGEVNYEQYFGPGTRLTVT.

This chain uses TRBV11-2 with TRBJ1-2; 9 bases align to TRBD1. CDR1 SGHAT and CDR2 FQNNGV come from the germline V gene. This CDR3 region has 14 residues. V dropped 5 bases and J dropped 11; count of bases not matched to a gene: 12. CDR3 coding DNA: TGTGCCAGCAGCCAAAGGGACAGGGCGAGGGATTACACCTTC. Amino acid sequence: CASSQRDRARDYTF.

The count of this clonotype is one. J is TRBJ1-2 and V is TRBV4-3; TRBD1 matches 7 bases. CDR3 length equals 15 residues. Germline values: CDR1 LGHNA, CDR2 YSLEER. V dropped 4 bases and J dropped 4; count of bases not matched to a gene: 9. The CDR3 spells CASSLQTGSGYGYTF. CDR3 DNA sequence: TGCGCCAGCAGCCTCCAGACAGGGTCGGGCTATGGCTACACCTTC.

The chain employs TRBV6-1 and TRBJ1-6; the match to TRBD1 covers 10 bases. CDR1 and CDR2 (germline): MNHNS, SASEGT. This CDR3 comprises 13 residues. V trimming: 8 bases; J trimming: 14 bases; junction bases outside the gene matches: 9. CDR3 sequence reads: CASLDRGDRTLHF. The CDR3 DNA follows: TGTGCCAGCCTGGACAGGGGGGATCGGACCCTCCACTTT.

The chain links TRBV15 to TRBJ1-1; D is perhaps TRBD1 (6 bases). Trimming took off 4 bases at V and 3 bases at J, with 12 bases between the two ends. The CDR3 sequence is 14 residues long. From germline, CDR1 is LNHNV and CDR2 YYDKDF (reference sequence). The CDR3 DNA follows: TGTGCCACCAGCATTGGGGGGCTGGACACTGAAGCTTTCTTT. Protein product: CATSIGGLDTEAFF.

The CDR3 protein is CASSAVGAGETQYF. The DNA of the CDR3 is TGTGCCAGCAGTGCCGTCGGGGCAGGAGAGACCCAGTACTTC. The V call is TRBV28, the J call TRBJ2-5; D possibly matches TRBD1 or TRBD2 (5 bases each). The CDR3 runs 14 residues. V lost 5 bases to trimming and J lost 4 bases, with 14 bases between them. Germline V CDR1 and CDR2: MDHEN, SYDVKM.

The genes are TRBV5-1 and TRBJ2-5; possibly TRBD1 or TRBD2 for D (6 bases each). V shed 3 bases and J shed 5 bases, with 8 bases lying between them. Germline V gene lookup returns CDR1 SGHRS and CDR2 YFSETQ. The CDR3 loop spans 12 amino acids. The CDR3 protein is CASSWRGETQYF. CDR3 DNA sequence: TGCGCCAGCAGCTGGAGGGGGGAGACCCAGTACTTC.

This clonotype was counted only a few times. V usage is TRBV7-9 and J usage is TRBJ2-2, with unresolved D. Per germline, CDR1 SEHNR and CDR2 FQNEAQ (reference sequence). The CDR3 covers 15 residues. Trimming took off 1 base at V and 2 bases at J, with 8 bases between the two ends. CDR3 bases: TGTGCCAGCAGCTTAGGGGCGTCCAACACCGGGGAGCTGTTTTTT. This codes for CASSLGASNTGELFF.

The chain joins TRBV7-2 to TRBJ2-4; a weak D match, TRBD1 (6 bases). The V gene's germline CDR1 is SGHTA and CDR2 FQGNSA. This CDR3 contains 15 residues. V was pared by 6 bases and J by 3 bases, with 15 bases between. As DNA, the CDR3 is TGTGCCAGCAGTCGGGACATTATGAGCAAAAACATTCAGTACTTC. Protein product: CASSRDIMSKNIQYF. The entire variable domain, with the rest obtained from reference TRBV7-2 and TRBJ2-4, is as follows: GAGVSQSPSNKVTEKGKDVELRCDPISGHTALYWYRQSLGQGLEFLIYFQGNSAPDKSGLPSDRFSAERTGGSVSTLTIQRTQQEDSAVYLCASSRDIMSKNIQYFGAGTRLSVL.